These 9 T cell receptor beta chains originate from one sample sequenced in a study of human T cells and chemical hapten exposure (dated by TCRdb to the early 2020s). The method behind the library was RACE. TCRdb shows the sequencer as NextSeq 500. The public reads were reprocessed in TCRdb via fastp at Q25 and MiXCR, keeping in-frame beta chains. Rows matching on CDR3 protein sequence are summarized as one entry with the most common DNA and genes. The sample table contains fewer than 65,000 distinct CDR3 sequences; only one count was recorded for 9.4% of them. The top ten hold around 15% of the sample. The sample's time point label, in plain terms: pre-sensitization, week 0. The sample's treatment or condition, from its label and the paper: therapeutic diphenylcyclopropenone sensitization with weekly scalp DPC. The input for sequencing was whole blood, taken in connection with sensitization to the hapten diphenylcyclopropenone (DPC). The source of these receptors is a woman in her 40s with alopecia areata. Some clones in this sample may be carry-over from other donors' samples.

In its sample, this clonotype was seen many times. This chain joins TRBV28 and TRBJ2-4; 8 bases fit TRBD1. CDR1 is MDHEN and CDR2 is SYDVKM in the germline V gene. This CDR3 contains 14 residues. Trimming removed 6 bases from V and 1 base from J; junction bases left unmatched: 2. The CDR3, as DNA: TGTGCCAGCAGCGGGACAGGCGCCAAAAACATTCAGTACTTC. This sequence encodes CASSGTGAKNIQYF. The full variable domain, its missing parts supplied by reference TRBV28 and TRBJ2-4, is DVKVTQSSRYLVKRTGEKVFLECVQDMDHENMFWYRQDPGLGLRLIYFSYDVKMKEKGDIPEGYSVSREKKERFSLILESASTNQTSMYLCASSGTGAKNIQYFGAGTRLSVL.

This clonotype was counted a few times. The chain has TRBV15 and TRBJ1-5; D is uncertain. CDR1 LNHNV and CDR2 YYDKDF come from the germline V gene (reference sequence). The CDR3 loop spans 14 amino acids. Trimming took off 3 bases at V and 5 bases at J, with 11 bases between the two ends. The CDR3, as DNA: TGTGCCACCAGCAGTTCTTTGGGTTATCAGCCCCAGCATTTT. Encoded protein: CATSSSLGYQPQHF.

DNA of the CDR3: TGTGCCAGCAAAACCTTTACAGAGTACCAAGAGACCCAGTACTTC. It is translated as CASKTFTEYQETQYF. The gene calls are TRBV27 and TRBJ2-5; no firm D call. Germline V gives CDR1 MNHEY, CDR2 SMNVEV (reference sequence). The V end was cut by 7 bases, the J end by 0 bases, with 15 bases between. This CDR3 region has 15 residues.

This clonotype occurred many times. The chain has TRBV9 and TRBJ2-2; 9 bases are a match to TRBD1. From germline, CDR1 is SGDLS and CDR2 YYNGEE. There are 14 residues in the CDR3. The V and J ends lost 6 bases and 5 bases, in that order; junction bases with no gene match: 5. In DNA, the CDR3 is TGTGCCAGCACCAATGGACAGGGGACCGGGGAGCTGTTTTTT. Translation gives CASTNGQGTGELFF.

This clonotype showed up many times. CDR3 amino acids: CASSLFEGATEAFF. CDR3 in DNA: TGTGCCAGCAGCTTGTTCGAGGGAGCAACTGAAGCTTTCTTT. This rearrangement joins TRBV7-9 to TRBJ1-1, with no clear D. Trimming removed 3 bases at V and 5 bases at J, with 13 bases between. The CDR3 covers 14 residues. Germline CDR1 reads SEHNR; CDR2 reads FQNEAQ (reference sequence).

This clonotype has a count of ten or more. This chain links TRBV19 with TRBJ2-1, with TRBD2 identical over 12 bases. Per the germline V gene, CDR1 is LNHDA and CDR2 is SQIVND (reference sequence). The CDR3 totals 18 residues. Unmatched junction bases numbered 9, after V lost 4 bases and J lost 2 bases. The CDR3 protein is CASSSLAGGPYAYNEQFF. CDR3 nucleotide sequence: TGTGCCAGTAGTAGCCTAGCGGGGGGGCCCTACGCCTACAATGAGCAGTTCTTC.

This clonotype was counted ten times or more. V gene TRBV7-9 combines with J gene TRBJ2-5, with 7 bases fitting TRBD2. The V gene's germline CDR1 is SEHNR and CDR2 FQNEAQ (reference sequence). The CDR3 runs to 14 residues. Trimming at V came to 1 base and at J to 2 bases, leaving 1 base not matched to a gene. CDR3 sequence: CASSLVGGQETQYF. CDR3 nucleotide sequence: TGTGCCAGCAGCTTAGTCGGGGGGCAAGAGACCCAGTACTTC.

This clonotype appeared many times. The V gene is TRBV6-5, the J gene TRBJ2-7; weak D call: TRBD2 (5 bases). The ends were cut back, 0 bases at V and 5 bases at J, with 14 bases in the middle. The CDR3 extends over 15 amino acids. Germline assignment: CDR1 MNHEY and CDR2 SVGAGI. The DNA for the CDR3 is TGTGCCAGCAGTTACTCGGAGGTCCCCAACCACGAGCAGTACTTC. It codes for CASSYSEVPNHEQYF.

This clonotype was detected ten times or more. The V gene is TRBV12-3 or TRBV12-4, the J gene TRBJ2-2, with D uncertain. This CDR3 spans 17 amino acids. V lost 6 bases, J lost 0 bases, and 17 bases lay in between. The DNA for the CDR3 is TGTGCCAGCAGGCCCGACCGCGGCCGCGCGAACACCGGGGAGCTGTTTTTT. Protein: CASRPDRGRANTGELFF.